This T cell receptor beta chain was recovered during a study of T-cell reconstitution after alpha-beta-depleted transplantation in children. Germline V gives CDR1 MNHNS, CDR2 SASEGT. The CDR3 has 14 residues. The V gene lost 6 bases and the J gene lost 3 bases, with 14 bases spanning the gap. Using unique molecular identifiers, the investigators prepared the TCRbeta library. TCRdb independently ran MiXCR on the PCR reads; one entry per CDR3 protein. The repertoire holds some 390,000 distinct CDR3 sequences, around 21% seen once, with 3.8% in the top ten. The input for sequencing was PBMCs from the stem cell graft donor, taken from the stem cell graft. This receptor was taken from a human donor who donated a stem cell graft to a child with acute myeloid leukemia. The V and J genes are TRBV6-1 and TRBJ1-1, with unresolved D. The CDR3 region is CASSGGPVYTEAFF. CDR3 nucleotides: TGTGCCAGCAGCGGCGGCCCAGTTTACACTGAAGCTTTCTTT.